This passage covers 14 T cell receptor beta chains from one sample sequenced in a study of cytomegalovirus exposure and HLA in healthy donors. The PCR contained 60 Vbeta and 13 Jbeta primers. The repertoire was sequenced with immunoSEQ multiplex PCR; TCRdb's copy has only in-frame clones and lacks some. The table includes hundreds of thousands of clones, roughly 91% detected once. Sequenced: PBMCs. The receptor set was obtained from a woman between 18 and 30 years old in good health and CMV-seronegative.

The chain is built from TRBV5-4 and TRBJ1-6, with D tentatively TRBD1 (6 bases). CDR3 size: 15 residues. The V gene's germline CDR1 is SGHNT and CDR2 YYREEE (reference sequence). V shed 5 bases and J shed 5 bases, with 14 bases lying between them. For the CDR3, the DNA is TGTGCCAGCAGATCCCTGGACAGAAATAATTCACCCCTCCACTTT. It is translated as CASRSLDRNNSPLHF.

The J gene is TRBJ2-5, the V gene TRBV11-3; D is undetermined. Trimming shortened V by 0 bases and J by 0 bases, and 5 bases separated the two germline ends. The CDR3 has 14 residues. Germline V gene data show CDR1 as SGHNT and CDR2 as YENEEA. CDR3 residues: CASSLDPYQETQYF. The CDR3 DNA reads as TGTGCCAGCAGCTTAGACCCGTACCAAGAGACCCAGTACTTC. The variable domain in full, with the rest retrieved from reference TRBV11-3 and TRBJ2-5, is EAGVVQSPRYKIIEKKQPVAFWCNPISGHNTLYWYLQNLGQGPELLIRYENEEAVDDSQLPKDRFSAERLKGVDSTLKIQPAELGDSAVYLCASSLDPYQETQYFGPGTRLLVL.

V usage is TRBV5-1 and J usage is TRBJ2-3; D remains ambiguous. V lost 0 bases and J 0 bases, leaving 17 bases between the germline ends. Germline V gives CDR1 SGHRS, CDR2 YFSETQ. The CDR3 consists of 18 residues. The CDR3 DNA is TGCGCCAGCAGCTTGGTAGTCGGGTCTTCAACTAGCACAGATACGCAGTATTTT. Translating it yields CASSLVVGSSTSTDTQYF.

A remark on this clone: One end of the junction varies from germline; a read error may be responsible. J is TRBJ1-1 and V is TRBV4-1; 7 nucleotides agree with TRBD1. The CDR3 covers 13 residues. Germline loops: CDR1 MGHRA, CDR2 YSYEKL. The CDR3 is CASSHFNRGPTDW. The CDR3 DNA follows: TGCGCCAGCAGCCACTTTAACAGGGGCCCTACTGATTGG.

The rearrangement uses TRBV14 and TRBJ2-3; the match to TRBD2 covers 11 bases. CDR3 size: 17 residues. V shed 2 bases and J 6 bases; nucleotides not matched to a gene: 10. CDR1 SGHDN and CDR2 FVKESK come from the germline V gene. DNA for the CDR3: TGTGCCAGCAGCCAATACAAAATAGCGGGGGGGCTGGATACGCAGTATTTT. Protein product: CASSQYKIAGGLDTQYF.

This clone was seen only a few times. V is TRBV9 and J is TRBJ2-1; D is ambiguous. Trimming cost V 0 bases and J 7 bases, with 8 bases left between them. The CDR3 sequence is 13 residues long. Germline V gives CDR1 SGDLS, CDR2 YYNGEE. CDR3 in DNA: TGTGCCAGCAGCGTAGACAACTATAATGAGCAGTTCTTC. Protein: CASSVDNYNEQFF.

The chain combines TRBV9 with TRBJ1-2, with D tentatively TRBD1 (6 bases). The CDR3 has 16 residues. Germline V gene lookup returns CDR1 SGDLS and CDR2 YYNGEE. Deletions cut 0 bases from V and 4 bases from J, with 16 bases between. The DNA of the CDR3 is TGTGCCAGCAGCGTAGGTTTAGCAGGGGTCGGCTATGGCTACACCTTC. It translates to CASSVGLAGVGYGYTF.

This chain connects TRBV6-5 to TRBJ1-4; a weak D match, TRBD1 (5 bases). Trimming cost V 5 bases and J 4 bases, with 11 bases left between them. This CDR3 has 14 amino acids. The germline V gene encodes CDR1 MNHEY and CDR2 SVGAGI. CDR3 region: CASSRDSYNEKLFF. DNA of the CDR3: TGTGCCAGCAGTCGAGACAGCTATAATGAAAAACTGTTTTTT.

J is TRBJ2-7 and V is TRBV4-2, with TRBD2 identical over 8 bases. This CDR3 is 15 amino acids long. Germline CDR1 and CDR2: LGHNA and YNFKEQ. V shed 1 base, J shed 1 base, and the junction held 3 bases outside the gene matches. The CDR3 protein is CASSQAQRESYEQYF. The CDR3 DNA follows: TGTGCCAGCAGCCAAGCCCAGCGGGAGTCCTACGAGCAGTACTTC.

The CDR3 DNA is TGTGCCAGCAGCTTTGGGGACAGGGATCGGAAGACCCAGTACTTC. Translating gives CASSFGDRDRKTQYF. The rearrangement joins TRBV5-4 to TRBJ2-5; 9 positions match TRBD1. The CDR3 consists of 15 residues. Germline V gene lookup returns CDR1 SGHNT and CDR2 YYREEE (reference sequence). V dropped 2 bases and J dropped 6; count of bases not matched to a gene: 8. The full variable domain, completed using reference TRBV5-4 and TRBJ2-5, is ETGVTQSPTHLIKTRGQQVTLRCSSQSGHNTVSWYQQALGQGPQFIFQYYREEENGRGNFPPRFSGLQFPNYSSELNVNALELDDSALYLCASSFGDRDRKTQYFGPGTRLLVL.

For the CDR3, the DNA is TGTGCCAGCAGCTCCACCGGGACAGGGGCCTACGAGCAGTACTTC. The encoded protein is CASSSTGTGAYEQYF. The rearrangement links TRBV7-2 to TRBJ2-7; 10 nucleotides agree with TRBD1. The germline gives CDR1 SGHTA, CDR2 FQGNSA. The CDR3 spans 15 residues. V lost 4 bases and J lost 2; bases outside the gene matches: 5.

J is TRBJ2-1 and V is TRBV5-4, with 11 bases identical to TRBD2. Trimming cost V 1 base and J 4 bases; bases outside gene matches: 1. Germline assignment: CDR1 SGHNT and CDR2 YYREEE (reference sequence). This CDR3 contains 15 residues. The CDR3 nucleotides read TGTGCCAGCAGCTTGTCTAGCGGGGGGTACAATGAGCAGTTCTTC. This codes for CASSLSSGGYNEQFF.

The chain has TRBV7-2 and TRBJ2-4, with 10 bases aligning to TRBD1. The trim removed 1 base at V and 5 bases at J, leaving 2 bases unmatched. Per germline, CDR1 SGHTA and CDR2 FQGNSA. This CDR3 has 15 residues. The CDR3, as DNA: TGTGCCAGCAGCTTAGGTGGGACAGGGGAAAACATTCAGTACTTC. This encodes CASSLGGTGENIQYF.

The rearrangement uses TRBV19 and TRBJ2-5; TRBD2 aligns across 12 bases. Germline CDR1 is LNHDA and CDR2 is SQIVND (reference sequence). J was trimmed by 5 bases and V by 1 base; bases with no gene match: 8. The CDR3 is made up of 17 amino acids. The CDR3 is CASSIGLTSGSAETQYF. For the CDR3, the DNA is TGTGCCAGTAGTATAGGATTGACTAGCGGGAGTGCGGAGACCCAGTACTTC.